These T cell receptor beta chains were read from a single sample in a study of response to subunit inactivated influenza vaccine. Each CDR3 protein gets one entry after TCRdb re-called the RT-PCR reads with MiXCR. The sample lists 500,000 to 600,000 distinct CDR3 sequences, 12% occurring once. The sample was PBMCs from blood, taken on the day of vaccination. These receptors were collected from a man in his fifties or sixties who received an inactivated influenza vaccine. Each CDR3 is given with its conserved first and last residue. The order of the fields is clone size, J gene, V gene, CDR3 protein. Expanded clones are given a class, and other clones once, few, many or no size at all.

few,TRBJ1-5,TRBV7-9,CASSLGASRPQHF
many,TRBJ2-7,TRBV6-2/TRBV6-3,CASSQRTSGRVSYEQYF
few,TRBJ2-5,TRBV12-3/TRBV12-4,CASSLGVQIFQETQYF
many,TRBJ1-2,TRBV4-3,CASSQTNQGIYGYTF
many,TRBJ2-5,TRBV7-9,CASGAWYQETQYF
NA,TRBJ2-5,TRBV27,CASSLWGRETQYF
few,TRBJ2-2,TRBV20-1,CSARDLRQGNTGELFF
NA,TRBJ2-7,TRBV20-1,CSARLRLRGEVSYEQYF
NA,TRBJ2-5,TRBV4-2,CASSQDLNRETQYF
few,TRBJ1-5,TRBV7-2,CASSLAGVVQPQHF
NA,TRBJ2-4,TRBV27,CASSSNLIAKNIQYF
NA,TRBJ2-1,TRBV4-3,CASSQGTSGRDNEQFF